What follows are 27 T cell receptor beta chains derived from one specimen sequenced in a study of technical replicates of blood from a few donors. The table came from immunoSEQ multiplex PCR; TCRdb's copy has only in-frame clones and leaves some out. The repertoire holds about 53,000 clones, with 86% as singletons. Sequencing used PBMCs. The receptors here all came from a human donor in good health. Some clones in this sample may be carry-over from other donors' samples.

This clone came up a few times. This chain uses TRBV30 with TRBJ1-1; 8 bases match TRBD1. Germline CDR1 is GTSNPN and CDR2 is SVGIG (reference sequence). With V trimmed by 2 bases and J by 4 bases, 3 bases remained unmatched. The CDR3 has 13 amino acids. CDR3: CAWSLDRGTEAFF. The DNA of the CDR3 is TGTGCCTGGAGTCTCGACAGGGGCACTGAAGCTTTCTTT. Full variable domain (remainder filled in from reference TRBV30 and TRBJ1-1): SQTIHQWPATLVQPVGSPLSLECTVEGTSNPNLYWYRQAAGRGLQLLFYSVGIGQISSEVPQNLSASRPQDRQFILSSKKLLLSDSGFYLCAWSLDRGTEAFFGQGTRLTVV.

This sequence joins TRBV29-1 and TRBJ2-2; TRBD2 matches 7 bases. Germline CDR1 SQVTM, CDR2 ANQGSEA. The V gene end was trimmed by 6 bases and the J gene end by 7 bases; junction bases not matched to a gene: 5. The CDR3 consists of 12 residues. The chain's CDR3 is CSVYSGNGELFF. The CDR3 DNA reads as TGCAGCGTCTACAGCGGGAACGGGGAGCTGTTTTTT.

This rearrangement joins TRBV2 to TRBJ1-6, with D possibly being TRBD1 (6 bases). Germline CDR1 SNHLY, CDR2 FYNNEI. Deletions cut 1 base from V and 9 bases from J, with 10 bases between. The CDR3 is 14 residues long. CDR3: CASSEGNRVSPLHF. Written as DNA, the CDR3 is TGTGCCAGCAGTGAAGGGAACAGGGTTTCACCCCTCCACTTT.

The DNA of the CDR3 is TGTGCCAGCAGTTTCCGTCCGGGGAGGGGTCAGCCCCAGCATTTT. Amino acids: CASSFRPGRGQPQHF. V is TRBV27 and J is TRBJ1-5, with a tentative D call TRBD1 (5 bases). Germline loops: CDR1 MNHEY, CDR2 SMNVEV (reference sequence). The ends were cut back, 3 bases at V and 6 bases at J, with 15 bases in the middle. The CDR3 spans 15 residues.

This rearrangement joins TRBV19 to TRBJ1-2; the D is unclear. V was pared by 7 bases and J by 6 bases, with 15 bases between. Germline assignment: CDR1 LNHDA and CDR2 SQIVND (reference sequence). The CDR3 loop spans 13 amino acids. CDR3 coding DNA: TGTGCCAGTAACCTGGGGTCCGGGGATGGCTACACCTTC. The encoded protein is CASNLGSGDGYTF.

This clone was found once. The rearrangement uses TRBV2 and TRBJ2-7; 14 positions match TRBD2. V was pared by 6 bases and J by 3 bases, with 7 bases of the junction left unmatched. From germline, CDR1 is SNHLY and CDR2 FYNNEI. This CDR3 is built from 16 residues. The CDR3 DNA is TGTGCCAGCAGCGGACTAGCGGGAGGCGATCTCTACGAGCAGTACTTC. Amino acid sequence: CASSGLAGGDLYEQYF.

This clone came up once. The chain couples TRBV7-9 to TRBJ2-5; TRBD2 matches at 9 bases. With 2 bases clipped from V and 2 bases from J, the junction kept 6 bases outside the gene matches. Germline assignment: CDR1 SEHNR and CDR2 FQNEAQ (reference sequence). The CDR3 extends over 16 amino acids. Here the CDR3 DNA reads TGTGCCAGCAGCTTAATCGGCCTAGCGGGGCAAGAGACCCAGTACTTC. The encoded protein is CASSLIGLAGQETQYF.

The V gene is TRBV4-1, the J gene TRBJ1-5, with 7 nucleotides matching TRBD1. CDR1 and CDR2 from the germline V gene are MGHRA and YSYEKL. With 2 bases clipped from V and 6 bases from J, the junction kept 4 bases outside the gene matches. The CDR3 spans 14 residues. The CDR3 nucleotides read TGCGCCAGCAGCCAAACAGGGGTCGGTCAGCCCCAGCATTTT. Residues: CASSQTGVGQPQHF.

In DNA, the CDR3 is TGCAGCGGGATCACAGCCACCTACGAGCAGTACTTC. Protein product: CSGITATYEQYF. The chain carries TRBV29-1 and TRBJ2-7; D is unresolved. Germline V lookup: CDR1 SQVTM, CDR2 ANQGSEA. Between the trimmed V and J ends, which lost 7 bases and 2 bases, there was a span of 12 bases. The CDR3 is 12 amino acids.

The chain employs TRBV5-1 and TRBJ1-1, with 10 bases aligning to TRBD1. V lost 6 bases, J lost 1 base, and 3 bases stayed unmatched. This CDR3 is 14 amino acids long. The germline V gene encodes CDR1 SGHRS and CDR2 YFSETQ. The CDR3 DNA is TGCGCCAGCACCGGGGACAGGGGGAACACTGAAGCTTTCTTT. It yields the protein CASTGDRGNTEAFF.

The rearrangement uses TRBV5-6 and TRBJ2-1; TRBD1 agrees at 12 bases. This CDR3 comprises 16 residues. CDR1 and CDR2 (germline): SGHDT, YYEEEE. Trimming took 4 bases from V and 5 from J; bases not matched to a gene: 7. The CDR3 sequence: CASSRRGQGANNEQFF. The CDR3 DNA reads TGTGCCAGCAGCAGGAGGGGACAGGGGGCTAACAATGAGCAGTTCTTC.

The chain couples TRBV29-1 to TRBJ2-2, with TRBD1 matching 8 bases. Germline CDR1 is SQVTM and CDR2 is ANQGSEA. The CDR3 contains 13 residues. After removal of 3 bases from V and 8 bases from J, the junction contained 5 bases not matched to a gene. CDR3 DNA: TGCAGCGTTGATAAGGACAGGGCTGGGGAGCTGTTTTTT. It is translated as CSVDKDRAGELFF.

CDR3 loop: CASSFPGEPFPLHF. In DNA form, the CDR3 reads TGTGCCAGCAGTTTCCCCGGGGAGCCTTTCCCCCTCCACTTT. The chain carries TRBV6-6 and TRBJ1-6, with D unclear. Germline CDR1 reads MNHNY; CDR2 reads SVGAGI (reference sequence). V was shortened by 4 bases and J by 13 bases, with 17 bases between the two germline ends. CDR3 length: 14 amino acids.

The V and J genes are TRBV30 and TRBJ1-1; TRBD1 matches at 7 bases. V shed 4 bases, J shed 4 bases, and the junction held 6 bases outside the gene matches. CDR3 length: 13 amino acids. Per the germline V gene, CDR1 is GTSNPN and CDR2 is SVGIG (reference sequence). CDR3 region: CAWISQGGTEAFF. The CDR3 DNA is TGTGCCTGGATTAGTCAGGGGGGCACTGAAGCTTTCTTT.

This clone has only one observation. The rearrangement joins TRBV7-2 to TRBJ1-2; 7 positions match TRBD1. CDR1 and CDR2 from the germline V gene are SGHTA and FQGNSA. After removal of 5 bases from V and 8 bases from J, the junction contained 11 bases not matched to a gene. The CDR3 has 14 amino acids. CDR3 DNA: TGTGCCAGCAGCCCCGGCGTTGGAGGGGGCGGCTACACCTTC. Protein product: CASSPGVGGGGYTF.

The chain uses TRBV4-3 and TRBJ2-5; TRBD2 matches at 11 bases. The CDR3 runs to 16 residues. With 3 bases clipped from V and 5 bases from J, the junction kept 8 bases outside the gene matches. Germline V lookup: CDR1 LGHNA, CDR2 YSLEER. CDR3 residues: CASSQGVAGGPETQYF. In DNA form, the CDR3 reads TGCGCCAGCAGCCAGGGGGTAGCGGGAGGGCCGGAGACCCAGTACTTC.

This clone was observed a handful of times. The rearrangement uses TRBV19 and TRBJ1-5; 10 bases line up with TRBD1. This CDR3 is built from 15 residues. Trimming at V came to 7 bases and at J to 2 bases, leaving 5 bases not matched to a gene. Germline CDR1 is LNHDA and CDR2 is SQIVND (reference sequence). The CDR3 region has the DNA TGTGCCAGTATGGGGGGGACAGGGGGCAATCAGCCCCAGCATTTT. Its protein is CASMGGTGGNQPQHF.

This clone appeared a few times. This CDR3 is CASSQVQGTTEAFF. CDR3 DNA: TGTGCCAGCAGCCAAGTACAGGGGACGACTGAAGCTTTCTTT. The V call is TRBV4-2, the J call TRBJ1-1; TRBD1 agrees at 7 bases. This CDR3 comprises 14 residues. V gave up 1 base and J gave up 5 bases; unmatched junction bases: 4. The germline V gene has CDR1 LGHNA and CDR2 YNFKEQ.

CDR3 sequence reads: CASSSPLLPREQYF. The CDR3 nucleotides read TGTGCCAGCAGCTCCCCGCTACTACCGCGCGAGCAGTACTTC. The genes are TRBV14 and TRBJ2-7; D is unclear. CDR1 is SGHDN and CDR2 is FVKESK in the germline V gene. Trimming took 5 bases from V and 6 from J, leaving 17 bases between them. The CDR3 spans 14 residues.

The V call is TRBV4-1, the J call TRBJ1-4; TRBD1 might be the D (6 bases). V lost 1 base and J 8 bases, leaving 20 bases between the germline ends. CDR1 is MGHRA, CDR2 YSYEKL, per germline. This CDR3 has 17 amino acids. The CDR3 region is CASSQGPGVQRGEKLFF. CDR3 nucleotide sequence: TGCGCCAGCAGCCAAGGGCCAGGGGTGCAGAGGGGGGAAAAACTGTTTTTT.

V gene TRBV7-2 combines with J gene TRBJ1-1, with D perhaps TRBD1 (5 bases). The ends were cut back, 5 bases at V and 0 bases at J, with 16 bases in the middle. The CDR3 length is 16 residues. Germline V gene sequence: CDR1 SGHTA, CDR2 FQGNSA. The CDR3 nucleotides are TGTGCCAGCAGCCACAACGCCGGGACTGTGAACACTGAAGCTTTCTTT. Translating gives CASSHNAGTVNTEAFF.

In its sample, this clone was seen once. The rearrangement uses TRBV7-3 and TRBJ2-1; TRBD2 might be the D (6 bases). Germline assignment: CDR1 SGHTA and CDR2 FQGTGA. The CDR3 loop spans 17 amino acids. Trimming pared 1 base from V and 4 bases from J, leaving 17 bases between. CDR3 DNA sequence: TGTGCCAGCAGCTTAATGGTTACGGGAGTAGGTTACAATGAGCAGTTCTTC. Translated, it gives CASSLMVTGVGYNEQFF.

The rearrangement uses TRBV6-7 and TRBJ1-2; D is unclear. TRBV6-7 is an open reading frame, and its role is uncertain. The CDR3 contains 14 residues. V was clipped by 7 bases and J by 1 base, with 13 bases between them. For the CDR3, the DNA is TGTGCCAGCATAAAGCGCTCCGGTAACTATGGCTACACCTTC. Its protein is CASIKRSGNYGYTF.

This rearrangement joins TRBV15 to TRBJ2-7; the match to TRBD1 covers 7 bases. This CDR3 spans 13 amino acids. Germline values: CDR1 LNHNV, CDR2 YYDKDF (reference sequence). Germline trimming cut 7 bases from V and 2 bases from J; bases unmatched to any gene: 5. In DNA form, the CDR3 reads TGTGCCACCAACAGGGACAGAACCTACGAGCAGTACTTC. This gives the protein CATNRDRTYEQYF.

The chain joins TRBV10-3 to TRBJ2-7; possible D gene TRBD1, 5 bases. Germline values: CDR1 ENHRY, CDR2 SYGVKD. The CDR3 covers 15 residues. V gave up 0 bases and J gave up 2 bases, with 11 bases separating them. This CDR3 reads CAISESIDSTYEQYF. The CDR3 DNA is TGTGCCATCAGTGAGTCGATCGACAGTACCTACGAGCAGTACTTC.

The chain employs TRBV20-1 and TRBJ2-5; weak D call: TRBD2 (5 bases). The V gene's germline CDR1 is DFQATT and CDR2 SNEGSKA (reference sequence). CDR3 length equals 11 residues. V lost 6 bases to trimming and J lost 4 bases, with 9 bases between them. The CDR3 nucleotides are TGCAGTGCAGCCCGGGGAGAGACCCAGTACTTC. Translated: CSAARGETQYF.

The rearrangement links TRBV30 to TRBJ2-2, with D maybe TRBD1 (5 bases). CDR1 GTSNPN and CDR2 SVGIG come from the germline V gene (reference sequence). Trimming pared 4 bases from V and 0 bases from J, leaving 9 bases between. This CDR3 contains 14 residues. CDR3 residues: CAWTRQSNTGELFF. The CDR3 bases are TGTGCCTGGACCCGACAGTCGAACACCGGGGAGCTGTTTTTT. Supplemented by reference TRBV30 and TRBJ2-2, the full variable domain reads SQTIHQWPATLVQPVGSPLSLECTVEGTSNPNLYWYRQAAGRGLQLLFYSVGIGQISSEVPQNLSASRPQDRQFILSSKKLLLSDSGFYLCAWTRQSNTGELFFGEGSRLTVL.